This T cell receptor (beta chain) was recovered during a study of shared clonotypes between healthy human individuals. In the CD4+ fraction, cells were divided into CD45RA+ naive and CD45RA-negative memory subsets. Genomic DNA per cell subset filled all wells of several immunoSEQ plates. Profiled with immunoSEQ multiplex PCR; TCRdb holds only in-frame clones, not every one. The top ten hold approximately 0.39% of the sample, which has over 2 million clones, less than 95% seen once. Note on this clone: What it binds is not known.

Germline loops: CDR1 SGHAT, CDR2 FQNNGV. V lost 0 bases to trimming and J lost 9 bases, with 8 bases between them. The CDR3 contains 12 residues. Study-level results: Clonotype sharing among donors, it was expected, would be affected by sequencing depth. What limited the represented genetic and exposure-history diversity was the small number of donors.

The receptor comes from a man younger than 30 in good health. Some clones in this sample may be carry-over from other donors' samples. Sequenced material: naive CD4+ T cells from PBMCs. The subset was: CD45RA+ positively selected. The chain combines TRBV11-2 with TRBJ2-5; D is uncertain. Here the CDR3 reads CASSLEGTAQYF. CDR3 coding DNA: TGTGCCAGCAGCTTAGAAGGCACGGCCCAGTACTTC.